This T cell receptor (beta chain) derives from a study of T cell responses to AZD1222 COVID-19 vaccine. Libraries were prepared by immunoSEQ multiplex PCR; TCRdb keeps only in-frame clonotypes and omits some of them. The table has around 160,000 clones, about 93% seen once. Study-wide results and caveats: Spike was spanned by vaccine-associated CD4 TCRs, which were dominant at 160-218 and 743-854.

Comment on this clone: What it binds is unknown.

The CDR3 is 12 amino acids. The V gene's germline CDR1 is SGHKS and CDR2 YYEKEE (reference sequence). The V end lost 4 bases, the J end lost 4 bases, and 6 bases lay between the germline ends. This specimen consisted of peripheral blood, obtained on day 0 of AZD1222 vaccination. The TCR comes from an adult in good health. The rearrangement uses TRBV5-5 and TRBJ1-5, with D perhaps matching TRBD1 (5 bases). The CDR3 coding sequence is TGTGCCAGCAGCCGACAGAATCAGCCCCAGCATTTT. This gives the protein CASSRQNQPQHF.